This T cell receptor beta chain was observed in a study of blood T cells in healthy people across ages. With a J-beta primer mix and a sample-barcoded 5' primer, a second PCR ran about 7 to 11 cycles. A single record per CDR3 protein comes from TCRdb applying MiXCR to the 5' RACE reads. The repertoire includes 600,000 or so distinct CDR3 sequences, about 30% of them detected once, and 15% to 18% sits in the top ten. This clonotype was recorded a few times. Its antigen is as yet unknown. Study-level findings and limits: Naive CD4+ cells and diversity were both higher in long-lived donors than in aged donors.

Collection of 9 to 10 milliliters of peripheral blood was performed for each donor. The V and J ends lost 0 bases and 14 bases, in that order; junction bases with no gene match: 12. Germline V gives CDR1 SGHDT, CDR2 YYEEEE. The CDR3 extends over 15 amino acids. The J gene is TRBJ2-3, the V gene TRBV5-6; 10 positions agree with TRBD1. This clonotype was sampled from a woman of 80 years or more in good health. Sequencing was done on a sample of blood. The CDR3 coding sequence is TGTGCCAGCAGCTTGGCGGGACAGGGGCTCGAGACTCCGTATTTT. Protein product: CASSLAGQGLETPYF.